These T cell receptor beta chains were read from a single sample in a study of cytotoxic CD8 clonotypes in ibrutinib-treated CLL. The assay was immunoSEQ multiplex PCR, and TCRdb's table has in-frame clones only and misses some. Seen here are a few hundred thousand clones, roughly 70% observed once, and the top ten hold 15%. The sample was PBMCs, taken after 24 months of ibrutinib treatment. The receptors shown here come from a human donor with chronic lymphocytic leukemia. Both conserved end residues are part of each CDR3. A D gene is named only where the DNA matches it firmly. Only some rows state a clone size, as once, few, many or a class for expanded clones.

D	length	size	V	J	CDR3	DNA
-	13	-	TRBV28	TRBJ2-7	CASSLDGAYEQYF	TGTGCCAGCAGTTTGGACGGGGCCTACGAGCAGTACTTC
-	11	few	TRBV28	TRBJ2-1	CASRGYNEQFF	TGTGCCAGCAGGGGATACAATGAGCAGTTCTTC
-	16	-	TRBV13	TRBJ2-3	CASSTLRSGTGDTQYF	TGTGCCAGCAGCACCCTCCGTAGCGGTACCGGAGATACGCAGTATTTT
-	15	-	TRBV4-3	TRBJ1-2	CASSQNSPQSGGYTF	TGCGCCAGCAGCCAAAACTCGCCCCAGAGTGGGGGCTACACCTTC
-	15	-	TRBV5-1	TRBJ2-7	CASSQTGEGSYEQYF	TGCGCCAGCAGCCAAACAGGGGAGGGTTCCTACGAGCAGTACTTC
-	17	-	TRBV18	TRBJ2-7	CASSLQPTGPTSYEQYF	TGTGCCAGCTCACTACAACCTACCGGACCCACCTCCTACGAGCAGTACTTC
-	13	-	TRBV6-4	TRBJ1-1	CASSEGFGTEAFF	TGTGCCAGCAGTGAGGGGTTTGGAACTGAAGCTTTCTTT
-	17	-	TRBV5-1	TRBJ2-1	CASSLDQGTIQYNEQFF	TGCGCCAGCAGCTTGGATCAGGGAACGATCCAATACAATGAGCAGTTCTTC
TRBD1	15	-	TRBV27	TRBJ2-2	CASSRQGETAGELFF	TGTGCCAGCTCCAGGCAGGGGGAAACGGCCGGGGAGCTGTTTTTT
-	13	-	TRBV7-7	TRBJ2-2	CASSPSAVGELFF	TGTGCTAGCAGCCCCTCTGCAGTCGGGGAGCTGTTTTTT
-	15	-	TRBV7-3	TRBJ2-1	CASSLDQGSYNEQFF	TGTGCCAGCAGCTTAGATCAGGGATCCTACAATGAGCAGTTCTTC
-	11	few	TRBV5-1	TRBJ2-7	CASSGGYEQYF	TGCGCCAGCAGCGGTGGTTACGAGCAGTACTTC
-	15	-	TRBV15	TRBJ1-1	CATSRDKGLGTEAFF	TGTGCCACCAGCAGAGATAAGGGGCTCGGCACTGAAGCTTTCTTT
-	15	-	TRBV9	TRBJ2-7	CASSVEGRGDDEQYF	TGTGCCAGCAGCGTAGAGGGAAGGGGGGACGACGAGCAGTACTTC
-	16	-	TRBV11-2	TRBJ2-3	CASSVSLAENTDTQYF	TGTGCCAGCAGCGTATCACTAGCAGAGAACACAGATACGCAGTATTTT
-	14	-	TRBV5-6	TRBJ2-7	CASSFGQPMNLWYF	TGTGCCAGCAGCTTTGGTCAGCCTATGAATCTTTGGTACTTC
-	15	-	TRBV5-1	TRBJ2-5	CASRELGRGQETQYF	TGCGCCAGCAGAGAACTCGGCAGGGGCCAAGAGACCCAGTACTTC
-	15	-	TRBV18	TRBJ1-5	CASSPLEGRNQPQHF	TGTGCCAGCTCACCACTAGAGGGGAGGAATCAGCCCCAGCATTTT
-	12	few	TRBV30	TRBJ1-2	CAWSGSNYGYTF	TGTGCCTGGTCGGGCAGTAACTATGGCTACACCTTC
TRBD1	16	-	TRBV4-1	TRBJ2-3	CASSQELGTGGDTQYF	TGCGCCAGCAGCCAAGAATTAGGGACAGGAGGAGATACGCAGTATTTT
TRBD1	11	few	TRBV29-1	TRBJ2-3	CSTRRGDTQYF	TGCAGCACGCGCAGGGGGGATACGCAGTATTTT
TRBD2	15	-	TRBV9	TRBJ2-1	CASSATSGRYNEQFF	TGTGCCAGCAGCGCGACTAGCGGGAGATACAATGAGCAGTTCTTC
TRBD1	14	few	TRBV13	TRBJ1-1	CASSNYRGNTEAFF	TGTGCCAGCAGCAACTACAGGGGGAACACTGAAGCTTTCTTT
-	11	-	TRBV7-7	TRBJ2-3	CASSITDTQYF	TGTGCTAGCAGCATCACAGATACGCAGTATTTT
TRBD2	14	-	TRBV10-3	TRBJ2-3	CAVQLAGGLDTQYF	TGTGCCGTCCAACTAGCGGGGGGACTGGATACGCAGTATTTT
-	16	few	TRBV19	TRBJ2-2	CASSIESGANTGELFF	TGTGCCAGTAGTATTGAGTCGGGGGCGAACACCGGGGAGCTGTTTTTT
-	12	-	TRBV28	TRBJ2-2	CASSLFTGELFF	TGTGCCAGCAGTTTGTTTACCGGGGAGCTGTTTTTT
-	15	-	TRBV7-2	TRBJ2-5	CASSFGTVGEETQYF	TGTGCCAGCAGCTTCGGCACGGTGGGGGAAGAGACCCAGTACTTC